Listed here are 27 T cell receptor beta chains from one sample, sequenced in a study of chemoradiotherapy in HPV16-positive cancers. Some clones are missing from TCRdb's copy, which holds only in-frame ones; the method was immunoSEQ multiplex PCR. The sample yields some 7,400 clones, approximately 85% seen once. Sample: tumor tissue, taken from a patient who underwent chemoradiotherapy. Receptor source: a human donor with HPV-associated anogenital cancer.

The chain links TRBV5-4 to TRBJ2-7; 10 bases fit TRBD1. Trimming took 3 bases from V and 6 from J; bases not matched to a gene: 9. The CDR3 runs 15 residues. Per the germline V gene, CDR1 is SGHNT and CDR2 is YYREEE (reference sequence). CDR3 sequence (DNA): TGTGCCAGCAGCTCTAAGACAGGGGGCCCTGGCGAGCAGTACTTC. It is translated as CASSSKTGGPGEQYF. The entire variable domain, with the rest obtained from reference TRBV5-4 and TRBJ2-7, is as follows: ETGVTQSPTHLIKTRGQQVTLRCSSQSGHNTVSWYQQALGQGPQFIFQYYREEENGRGNFPPRFSGLQFPNYSSELNVNALELDDSALYLCASSSKTGGPGEQYFGPGTRLTVT.

V and J are TRBV28 and TRBJ2-5, with TRBD2 matching 8 bases. CDR1 and CDR2 (germline): MDHEN, SYDVKM. J gave up 5 bases and V 7 bases, and 6 bases lay outside the gene matches. The CDR3 is made up of 13 amino acids. Written as DNA, the CDR3 is TGTGCCAGCACCGGGGGGGGCGGGGAGACCCAGTACTTC. Its protein is CASTGGGGETQYF.

V usage is TRBV19 and J usage is TRBJ2-5, with 12 nucleotides matching TRBD1. The CDR3 contains 22 residues. The germline V gene encodes CDR1 LNHDA and CDR2 SQIVND (reference sequence). The V gene end was trimmed by 5 bases and the J gene end by 4 bases; junction bases not matched to a gene: 26. The CDR3 here is CASSRSGQGALITSGAGETQYF. DNA of the CDR3: TGTGCCAGTAGTCGGTCGGGACAGGGGGCCCTAATAACTAGCGGGGCTGGAGAGACCCAGTACTTC.

This clone was detected a few times. The CDR3 coding sequence is TGTGCCAGCAATGGGCAGCCCCAGCATTTT. Translating gives CASNGQPQHF. V usage is TRBV28 and J usage is TRBJ1-5; no clear D. V lost 7 bases, J lost 7 bases, and 5 bases lay in between. Germline V lookup: CDR1 MDHEN, CDR2 SYDVKM. The CDR3 sequence is 10 residues long.

This chain uses TRBV2 with TRBJ2-5; no clear D gene. The CDR3 has 13 amino acids. CDR1 and CDR2 from the germline V gene are SNHLY and FYNNEI. Trimming stripped 8 bases from V and 5 bases from J, with 15 bases between. The CDR3, as DNA: TGTGCCAGCTCCTTACAAGTTGGGGAGACCCAGTACTTC. Its protein is CASSLQVGETQYF.

This chain uses TRBV19 with TRBJ2-2, with TRBD2 matching 14 bases. V shed 5 bases and J 7 bases; nucleotides not matched to a gene: 12. The germline CDR1 and CDR2 sequences are LNHDA and SQIVND (reference sequence). The CDR3 is 18 residues long. CDR3 in amino acids: CASSPGTSGGTGSGELFF. The CDR3 DNA reads as TGTGCCAGTAGTCCTGGGACTAGCGGGGGTACAGGAAGCGGGGAGCTGTTTTTT.

This clone was seen more than once but under ten times. The chain carries TRBV6-1 and TRBJ1-3, with 8 bases fitting TRBD1. The ends lost 6 bases at V and 3 bases at J; junction bases unmatched: 7. The CDR3 spans 15 residues. In germline, CDR1 is MNHNS, CDR2 SASEGT. In DNA, the CDR3 is TGTGCCAGCAGACGGGACAGGTTTTTTGGAAACACCATATATTTT. Protein: CASRRDRFFGNTIYF.

V is TRBV5-4 and J is TRBJ2-7; 7 bases align to TRBD1. This CDR3 spans 15 amino acids. After removal of 1 base from V and 2 bases from J, the junction contained 6 bases not matched to a gene. The germline CDR1 and CDR2 sequences are SGHNT and YYREEE (reference sequence). CDR3 residues: CASSLWSGTAYEQYF. The CDR3 region has the DNA TGTGCCAGCAGCTTGTGGTCTGGGACAGCCTACGAGCAGTACTTC.

The chain uses TRBV28 and TRBJ1-5; unclear D gene. Germline V gene lookup returns CDR1 MDHEN and CDR2 SYDVKM. There are 15 residues in the CDR3. Trimming took off 8 bases at V and 7 bases at J, with 21 bases between the two ends. The CDR3 is CASGSTGEPGQPQHF. The CDR3, as DNA: TGTGCCAGCGGATCCACCGGGGAACCTGGGCAGCCCCAGCATTTT.

The genes are TRBV10-3 and TRBJ2-5; D remains ambiguous. V was shortened by 0 bases and J by 1 base, with 6 bases between the two germline ends. The germline V gene encodes CDR1 ENHRY and CDR2 SYGVKD. This CDR3 has 14 amino acids. DNA for the CDR3: TGTGCCATCAGTGAGTCTGGAACCCAAGAGACCCAGTACTTC. Protein product: CAISESGTQETQYF.

The V and J genes are TRBV2 and TRBJ1-5; 7 nucleotides agree with TRBD1. V gave up 6 bases and J gave up 3 bases; unmatched junction bases: 17. The CDR3 runs 18 residues. CDR1 SNHLY and CDR2 FYNNEI come from the germline V gene. The CDR3 protein is CASRGIVGNRGTNQPQHF. The CDR3 nucleotides read TGTGCCAGCAGGGGCATCGTCGGGAACAGGGGAACCAATCAGCCCCAGCATTTT.

This chain links TRBV9 with TRBJ2-3; D is ambiguous. Germline V gene data show CDR1 as SGDLS and CDR2 as YYNGEE. The CDR3 contains 14 residues. The V gene lost 0 bases and the J gene lost 3 bases, with 8 bases spanning the gap. The CDR3 region has the DNA TGTGCCAGCAGCGTAGAAGTCGGGACAGATACGCAGTATTTT. Translating gives CASSVEVGTDTQYF.

This clone was seen a few times. The chain has TRBV12-5 and TRBJ1-5; D is unresolved. There are 15 residues in the CDR3. Germline assignment: CDR1 LGHNT and CDR2 FRNRAP. The V and J ends lost 5 bases and 7 bases respectively, with 18 bases between them. Written as DNA, the CDR3 is TGTGCTAGTGGTCCAGAGACTAAATCTGGGCAGCCCCAGCATTTT. As protein: CASGPETKSGQPQHF.

This chain links TRBV11-2 with TRBJ1-1, with no clear D. The CDR3 contains 13 residues. V was shortened by 5 bases and J by 8 bases, with 15 bases between the two germline ends. The germline gives CDR1 SGHAT, CDR2 FQNNGV. CDR3 nucleotides: TGTGCCAGCAGCAAAGACTACACCCGAGAAGCTTTCTTT. Its translation is CASSKDYTREAFF.

The gene calls are TRBV10-2 and TRBJ1-5, with TRBD1 identical over 9 bases. Germline assignment: CDR1 WSHSY and CDR2 SAAADI. The trim removed 8 bases at V and 7 bases at J, leaving 6 bases unmatched. CDR3 length: 13 amino acids. In nucleotides, the CDR3 is TGCGCCAGCCGGGGACAGGGAGGACAGCCCCAGCATTTT. Its translation is CASRGQGGQPQHF.

The gene calls are TRBV25-1 and TRBJ1-6, with 8 bases lining up with TRBD1. The V segment lost 7 bases and the J segment 10 bases; nucleotides outside the gene matches: 9. Germline-derived CDR1 and CDR2 are MGHDK and SYGVNS. This CDR3 region has 14 residues. CDR3 in amino acids: CASKGQGSWSPLHF. DNA for the CDR3: TGTGCCAGCAAAGGACAGGGTTCTTGGTCACCCCTCCACTTT.

This clone was found once. The rearrangement links TRBV5-1 to TRBJ2-1; 11 nucleotides match TRBD2. V shed 1 base and J 6 bases; nucleotides not matched to a gene: 3. This CDR3 region has 15 residues. Germline V gene data show CDR1 as SGHRS and CDR2 as YFSETQ. The CDR3 DNA follows: TGCGCCAGCAGCTTGCTGGGGACTAGCGGCAATGAGCAGTTCTTC. This encodes CASSLLGTSGNEQFF.

The gene calls are TRBV6-1 and TRBJ2-3; D gene unclear. The CDR3 has 12 residues. Between the trimmed V and J ends, which lost 8 bases and 6 bases, there was a span of 12 bases. The germline CDR1 and CDR2 sequences are MNHNS and SASEGT. The CDR3 spells CASAFEYDTQYF. The CDR3 DNA sequence: TGTGCCAGCGCCTTCGAATATGATACGCAGTATTTT.

This clone has only one observation. The chain employs TRBV19 and TRBJ1-5; no clear D. The germline V gene encodes CDR1 LNHDA and CDR2 SQIVND (reference sequence). CDR3 length: 14 residues. V dropped 5 bases and J dropped 4 bases, with 12 bases sitting between them. The CDR3 region has the DNA TGTGCCAGTAGTGCCCAGACTGGGAATCAGCCCCAGCATTTT. Its translation is CASSAQTGNQPQHF.

The V and J genes are TRBV7-2 and TRBJ1-2; unclear D gene. Trimming removed 3 bases from V and 9 bases from J, with 11 bases in between. Germline V gene lookup returns CDR1 SGHTA and CDR2 FQGNSA. The CDR3 loop spans 12 amino acids. CDR3 sequence (DNA): TGTGCCAGCAGCTTGGGTCGGGAAAGCTACACCTTC. It translates to CASSLGRESYTF.

The chain couples TRBV28 to TRBJ2-7, with D unclear. With 4 bases removed from V and 5 bases from J, the gap between germline ends came to 9 bases. Germline V gene sequence: CDR1 MDHEN, CDR2 SYDVKM. CDR3 length equals 12 residues. The CDR3 region has the DNA TGTGCCAGCAGTTCGTCCCGAAACGAGCAGTACTTC. This codes for CASSSSRNEQYF.

This clone was detected a few times. CDR3 sequence reads: CASSSITGETQYF. The CDR3 coding sequence is TGTGCCAGCAGCTCCATCACAGGGGAGACCCAGTACTTC. The V call is TRBV7-2, the J call TRBJ2-5; possible D gene TRBD1, 6 bases. The ends were cut back, 4 bases at V and 5 bases at J, with 11 bases in the middle. This CDR3 spans 13 amino acids. Germline V gene data show CDR1 as SGHTA and CDR2 as FQGNSA.

This chain uses TRBV5-6 with TRBJ1-3, with a possible D match to TRBD1 (5 bases). V dropped 2 bases and J dropped 4 bases, with 7 bases sitting between them. The CDR3 extends over 13 amino acids. The germline V gene has CDR1 SGHDT and CDR2 YYEEEE. The CDR3 spells CASSFSGGNTIYF. The CDR3 region has the DNA TGTGCCAGCAGCTTTTCAGGGGGAAACACCATATATTTT.

The chain couples TRBV2 to TRBJ1-1; TRBD1 aligns across 8 bases. The CDR3 contains 16 residues. Trimming took 5 bases from V and 0 from J; bases not matched to a gene: 8. The germline V gene has CDR1 SNHLY and CDR2 FYNNEI. DNA of the CDR3: TGTGCCAGCAGTCTGGGGACAGGCTACATGAACACTGAAGCTTTCTTT. This translates into CASSLGTGYMNTEAFF.

The J gene is TRBJ2-1, the V gene TRBV11-1, with D uncertain. With 6 bases removed from V and 0 bases from J, the gap between germline ends came to 18 bases. The CDR3 covers 17 residues. The germline gives CDR1 SGHAT, CDR2 FQDESV (reference sequence). CDR3 bases: TGTGCCAGCAGTTACGGCCCAGGAGTCGGCTCCTACAATGAGCAGTTCTTC. Translating gives CASSYGPGVGSYNEQFF.

This chain uses TRBV9 with TRBJ2-3, with a tentative D call TRBD2 (5 bases). This CDR3 spans 16 amino acids. Germline CDR1 and CDR2: SGDLS and YYNGEE. Deletions cut 3 bases from V and 5 bases from J, with 19 bases between. CDR3 amino acids: CASSAPRSGAGDTQYF. In DNA, the CDR3 is TGTGCCAGCAGCGCCCCGAGGAGCGGAGCTGGAGATACGCAGTATTTT.

The genes are TRBV18 and TRBJ1-2; tentatively, D is TRBD1 (6 bases). The CDR3 has 16 residues. Germline CDR1 reads KGHSH; CDR2 reads LQKENI. V lost 4 bases and J lost 5, with 20 bases in between. CDR3 sequence (DNA): TGTGCCAGCTCACGGGACAACAGAGACTCCTTTTATGGCTACACCTTC. It is translated as CASSRDNRDSFYGYTF.